Shown below are 5 T cell receptor beta chains from a single sample sequenced in a study of OX40 agonist ivuxolimab in advanced cancers. Using immunoSEQ multiplex PCR, the repertoire was profiled, and TCRdb retains in-frame clones only, with some absent. The data hold 60,000 to 75,000 clones, with roughly 86% observed a single time. Here the sequenced sample was CD4+ or CD8+ T cells sorted from blood, taken in a trial of the OX40 agonist ivuxolimab. These receptors came from an adult with an advanced solid tumor such as melanoma, head and neck, liver or kidney cancer.

The CDR3 spells CASSYLGQGGTEAFF. The CDR3 bases are TGTGCCAGCAGTTACCTAGGACAGGGAGGCACTGAAGCTTTCTTT. The rearrangement uses TRBV6-5 and TRBJ1-1, with 8 positions matching TRBD1. Germline CDR1 is MNHEY and CDR2 is SVGAGI. V lost 2 bases to trimming and J lost 4 bases; unmatched junction nucleotides: 6. This CDR3 has 15 residues.

By share, this clone counts as medium-sized. This rearrangement joins TRBV19 to TRBJ1-5; TRBD1 agrees at 7 bases. The CDR3 is 17 amino acids. Germline V gene sequence: CDR1 LNHDA, CDR2 SQIVND (reference sequence). V lost 4 bases to trimming and J lost 0 bases; unmatched junction nucleotides: 9. CDR3 residues: CASSTRGGSYSNQPQHF. The CDR3 DNA follows: TGTGCCAGTAGTACAAGAGGGGGCTCCTATAGCAATCAGCCCCAGCATTTT.

For the CDR3, the DNA is TGTGCCAGCAGCCCGGGACAGGGGAACACCGGGGAGCTGTTTTTT. This gives the protein CASSPGQGNTGELFF. V gene TRBV7-9 combines with J gene TRBJ2-2; 9 bases are a match to TRBD1. The CDR3 has 15 residues. The junction had 2 bases not matched to a gene; V was cut back by 5 bases and J by 1 base. Germline values: CDR1 SEHNR, CDR2 FQNEAQ (reference sequence).

The chain joins TRBV10-3 to TRBJ2-5; D remains ambiguous. Germline values: CDR1 ENHRY, CDR2 SYGVKD. This CDR3 region has 13 residues. V was pared by 0 bases and J by 5 bases, with 7 bases between. The CDR3 loop reads CAISESPVETQYF. DNA for the CDR3: TGTGCCATCAGTGAGTCTCCGGTGGAGACCCAGTACTTC.

This chain connects TRBV5-1 to TRBJ1-6, with D unresolved. Germline-derived CDR1 and CDR2 are SGHRS and YFSETQ. Deletions cut 0 bases from V and 7 bases from J, with 8 bases between. This CDR3 spans 14 amino acids. CDR3 residues: CASSLEVLNSPLHF. In DNA, the CDR3 is TGCGCCAGCAGCTTGGAGGTGCTGAATTCACCCCTCCACTTT.